The sequence of this T cell receptor beta chain was determined in a study of beta chain features in type 1 diabetes. V trimming: 10 bases; J trimming: 3 bases; junction bases outside the gene matches: 5. CDR3 size: 12 residues. Per germline, CDR1 MDHEN and CDR2 SYDVKM. Via CD45RO/CCR7/CD25/CD127/CD95/CD27, cells of the CD4+ naive, central memory, regulatory and stem cell-like memory subsets were sorted. Every bit of the isolated RNA underwent reverse transcription, so sequencing read expressed TCRB transcripts. This table comes from immunoSEQ multiplex PCR, and its TCRdb copy is limited to in-frame clones, with some not included. Seen here are hundreds of thousands of clones, roughly 12% observed once, and the top ten hold 0.017%.

This chain links TRBV28 with TRBJ1-1, with 7 bases aligning to TRBD1. The TCR originated in a man between 18 and 35 years old in good health. The sample comprised naive CD4+ T cells from blood. CDR3 nucleotide sequence: TGTGCCACCAGGGACAGCCACACTGAAGCTTTCTTT. Its translation: CATRDSHTEAFF.